The clone carrying this T cell receptor (beta chain) was seen repeatedly, ten times or more. The antigen is unknown. This record belongs to a study of identical twins. Study-wide findings and caveats: Out-of-frame alpha sequences common to twins exhibited an excess of low generation probability. Cord blood beta clonotypes present at high abundance carried fewer insertions; no such pattern appeared in memory repertoires. Models predicted less out-of-frame TCR alpha sharing in monozygotic twins than was found. The authors drew conclusions from cross-sectional statistical analysis rather than following the same donors.

Via MiXCR, TCRdb re-called the 5' RACE reads, giving one row per CDR3 protein. This repertoire shows about 570,000 distinct CDR3 sequences, more than 9% found once; its top ten account for roughly 3%. This sample was shared with a second study, whose subject was yellow fever vaccine responses in identical twins.

The clonotype originates from a woman under 30 in good health. The specimen sequenced was PBMCs.

The CDR3: CASGSKGQVYNEQFF. The CDR3 nucleotides read TGTGCCAGCGGATCGAAGGGACAGGTGTACAATGAGCAGTTCTTC. The chain joins TRBV28 to TRBJ2-1; 8 nucleotides line up with TRBD1. The CDR3 has 15 amino acids. Losses at the gene ends were 8 bases for V and 4 bases for J; bases not matched to a gene: 10. The germline V gene encodes CDR1 MDHEN and CDR2 SYDVKM.